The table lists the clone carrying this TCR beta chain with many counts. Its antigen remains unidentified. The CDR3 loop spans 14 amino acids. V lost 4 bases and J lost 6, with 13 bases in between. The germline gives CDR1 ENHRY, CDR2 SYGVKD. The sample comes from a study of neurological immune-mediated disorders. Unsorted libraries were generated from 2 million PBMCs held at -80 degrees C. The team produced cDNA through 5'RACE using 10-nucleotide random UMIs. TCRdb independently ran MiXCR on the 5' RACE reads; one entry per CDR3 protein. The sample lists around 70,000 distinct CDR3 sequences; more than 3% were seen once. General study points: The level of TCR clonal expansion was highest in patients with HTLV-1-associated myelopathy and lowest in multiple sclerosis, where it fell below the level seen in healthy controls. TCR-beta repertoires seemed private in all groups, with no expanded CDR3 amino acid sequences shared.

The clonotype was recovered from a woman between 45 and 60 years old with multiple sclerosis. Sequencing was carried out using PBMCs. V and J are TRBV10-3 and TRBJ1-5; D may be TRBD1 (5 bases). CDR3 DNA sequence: TGTGCCATCAGTGGGGGCCCTACCGGTCAGCCCCAGCATTTT. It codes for CAISGGPTGQPQHF.